The rows below give T cell receptor beta chains drawn from one sample of a study of cytomegalovirus exposure and HLA in healthy donors. TCRdb's table, derived via immunoSEQ multiplex PCR, lists solely in-frame clones and lacks some. This sample's table reports tens of thousands of clones. Sequenced input: PBMCs. The receptor set was obtained from a woman in her forties or fifties in good health and CMV-seropositive. CDR3s leave out the opening cysteine and the closing phenylalanine or tryptophan.

length	V	CDR3
13	TRBV4-3	ASSQEKDNSYEQY
13	TRBV5-1	ASSVQGADNSPLH
13	TRBV7-9	ASSPAGSYNSPLH
12	TRBV25-1	ASSLNRGQTEAF
9	TRBV25-1	ASSRGNEQY
12	TRBV5-4	ASTLFGSSQPQH
13	TRBV6-5	ASRSRDRGRVEAF
17	TRBV5-6	ASSIRREGGITSRSPLH
13	TRBV10-3	AISESQDLNTEAF
11	TRBV13	ASSSYRNNEQF
13	TRBV6-1	ASSGVWGGPYEQY
13	TRBV4-1	ASSSAGTSGYEQY
13	TRBV28	ASSFLAGGDNEQF
13	TRBV28	ASSLGTSIYNEQF
13	TRBV5-4	ASSLEATSSNEQF
16	TRBV19	ASSSGGVSTSNTGELF
11	TRBV7-9	ASSPGRTDEAF
14	TRBV18	ASSPTGFGVQETQY
11	TRBV19	ASRKDRAETQY
12	TRBV30	AWSEVGGGNEQF
12	TRBV7-8	ASSRDRSTDTQY
12	TRBV10-3	AISGGISTDTQY
13	TRBV5-4	ASSTRDRALDEQY
11	TRBV18	ASSSGQDYEQY
13	TRBV6-6	ASSLTGAGANVLT
15	TRBV9	ASSGTSGSWGQETQY
13	TRBV7-2	ASSLGLLPTDTQY
16	TRBV5-1	APSLALAGPSSTDTQY
11	TRBV4-1	ASSQTREDTQY
12	TRBV7-9	ASSSAVGANVLT